One sample yielded the 20 T cell receptor beta chains listed below, sequenced in a study of T cells in Graves' hyperthyroidism and ophthalmopathy (dated by TCRdb to about 2019). Library prep was done by multiplex PCR. The data were produced on an Illumina HiSeq 2000. Amplification of TCR beta CDR3 regions was carried out from RNA transcripts. For the first round of RT-PCR on the TCR CDR3, the HTBI primer set was used together with the Qiagen OneStep RT-PCR kit. TCRdb itself trimmed the public reads at Q25 with fastp, ran MiXCR and retained productive beta chains. Rows with one shared CDR3 protein collapse into an entry with the most common genes and DNA. The sample contains hundreds of thousands of distinct CDR3 sequences, 35% of them found a single time. Of the sample, less than 40% is held by the ten largest clones. Sequencing was done on a sample of blood. These receptors all come from a woman aged 40-49 years with Graves' hyperthyroidism.

This clonotype was detected a few times. The genes are TRBV2 and TRBJ1-5; D call uncertain. The CDR3 covers 13 residues. V was clipped by 7 bases and J by 1 base, with 8 bases between them. CDR1 SNHLY and CDR2 FYNNEI come from the germline V gene. CDR3 in DNA: TGTGCCAGCAAAGAAGGGAGCAATCAGCCCCAGCATTTT. This translates into CASKEGSNQPQHF. Full variable domain (missing parts from reference TRBV2 and TRBJ1-5): EPEVTQTPSHQVTQMGQEVILRCVPISNHLYFYWYRQILGQKVEFLVSFYNNEISEKSEIFDDQFSVERPDGSNFTLKIRSTKLEDSAMYFCASKEGSNQPQHFGDGTRLSIL.

The CDR3 DNA reads as TGTGCCAGCGGTCAGGGATGGGGACAAGAGACCCAGTACTTC. Translation gives CASGQGWGQETQYF. This chain links TRBV7-3 with TRBJ2-5; the D gene is possibly TRBD1 (5 bases). Germline CDR1 reads SGHTA; CDR2 reads FQGTGA. V was trimmed by 8 bases and J by 2 bases, leaving 15 bases between them. This CDR3 spans 14 amino acids. The complete variable domain, with remaining parts taken from reference TRBV7-3 and TRBJ2-5, reads GAGVSQTPSNKVTEKGKYVELRCDPISGHTALYWYRQSLGQGPEFLIYFQGTGAADDSGLPNDRFFAVRPEGSVSTLKIQRTERGDSAVYLCASGQGWGQETQYFGPGTRLLVL.

The chain joins TRBV6-5 to TRBJ1-2, with D possibly being TRBD1 (6 bases). Germline V gene lookup returns CDR1 MNHEY and CDR2 SVGAGI. This CDR3 region has 17 residues. V was cut by 1 base and J by 0 bases, with 15 bases left in between. DNA of the CDR3: TGTGCCAGCAGTTACTTCGGACAGCTCTCCCCTAACTATGGCTACACCTTC. Translated: CASSYFGQLSPNYGYTF.

The chain employs TRBV7-8 and TRBJ1-4, with no clear D. The V and J ends lost 9 bases and 0 bases respectively, with 11 bases between them. Per germline, CDR1 SGHVS and CDR2 FQNEAQ. CDR3 length: 14 residues. DNA for the CDR3: TGTGCCAGTACCGGTCAGGCAACTAATGAAAAACTGTTTTTT. As protein: CASTGQATNEKLFF.

Notes on this clonotype: The junction shows a germline mismatch at one end, possibly a read error. The gene calls are TRBV15 and TRBJ2-2, with TRBD2 matching over 10 bases. This CDR3 is built from 14 residues. Germline CDR1 LNHNV, CDR2 YYDKDF (reference sequence). CDR3 sequence reads: CATRLAGNTGELSW. The CDR3 DNA follows: TGTGCCACCAGACTAGCGGGGAACACCGGGGAGCTGTCTTGG.

This clonotype was counted many times. The chain uses TRBV9 and TRBJ1-2; D is unclear. The CDR3 is made up of 11 amino acids. CDR1 is SGDLS and CDR2 is YYNGEE in the germline V gene. V was cut by 3 bases and J by 4 bases, with 4 bases left in between. The CDR3 nucleotides read TGTGCCAGCAGCGCCTCCTATGGCTACACCTTC. Protein product: CASSASYGYTF.

This clonotype was seen more than once but under ten times. The V and J genes are TRBV12-3 or TRBV12-4 and TRBJ1-2; weak D call: TRBD1 (6 bases). CDR3 size: 15 residues. Deletions cut 5 bases from V and 4 bases from J, with 17 bases between. The CDR3 nucleotides read TGTGCCAGCAGTCCACAGGGTGCGGCTTTCTATGGCTACACCTTC. It codes for CASSPQGAAFYGYTF.

This chain uses TRBV20-1 with TRBJ2-2, with 9 bases fitting TRBD1. CDR1 DFQATT and CDR2 SNEGSKA come from the germline V gene (reference sequence). The CDR3 sequence is 15 residues long. After removal of 6 bases from V and 0 bases from J, the junction contained 5 bases not matched to a gene. This CDR3 reads CSAEGQGSNTGELFF. The CDR3 nucleotides read TGCAGTGCCGAAGGACAGGGGTCGAACACCGGGGAGCTGTTTTTT.

The sample holds many counts of this clonotype. The chain joins TRBV4-3 to TRBJ1-1; 7 bases are shared with TRBD1. CDR3 size: 14 residues. J gave up 3 bases and V 4 bases, and 5 bases lay outside the gene matches. The V gene's germline CDR1 is LGHNA and CDR2 YSLEER. The CDR3 reads CASSPQGGDTEAFF. In DNA form, the CDR3 reads TGCGCCAGCAGCCCCCAGGGGGGCGACACTGAAGCTTTCTTT.

The V call is TRBV11-2, the J call TRBJ2-3; D gene unclear. V gave up 5 bases and J gave up 0 bases, with 15 bases separating them. The CDR3 is made up of 16 amino acids. Germline V CDR1 and CDR2: SGHAT, FQNNGV. CDR3: CASSLPPWGSTDTQYF. The CDR3 region has the DNA TGTGCCAGCAGCCTCCCCCCCTGGGGAAGCACAGATACGCAGTATTTT. The entire variable domain, with the rest obtained from reference TRBV11-2 and TRBJ2-3, is as follows: EAGVAQSPRYKIIEKRQSVAFWCNPISGHATLYWYQQILGQGPKLLIQFQNNGVVDDSQLPKDRFSAERLKGVDSTLKIQPAKLEDSAVYLCASSLPPWGSTDTQYFGPGTRLTVL.

This clonotype has at least ten counts. The rearrangement links TRBV9 to TRBJ2-5, with TRBD2 matching over 9 bases. Germline values: CDR1 SGDLS, CDR2 YYNGEE. The junction had 7 bases not matched to a gene; V was cut back by 3 bases and J by 1 base. The CDR3 consists of 16 residues. The chain's CDR3 is CASSANSGSPQETQYF. CDR3 DNA: TGTGCCAGCAGCGCCAATAGCGGGAGCCCCCAAGAGACCCAGTACTTC.

This clonotype was picked up many times. The rearrangement links TRBV19 to TRBJ1-4; D not resolved. The CDR3 sequence is 12 residues long. V was cut by 9 bases and J by 5 bases, with 10 bases left in between. Germline loops: CDR1 LNHDA, CDR2 SQIVND (reference sequence). The CDR3 sequence: CASGFRNEKLFF. As DNA, the CDR3 is TGTGCCAGCGGGTTTAGGAATGAAAAACTGTTTTTT.

The chain recombines TRBV29-1 with TRBJ1-2; 7 nucleotides align to TRBD1. Germline CDR1 and CDR2: SQVTM and ANQGSEA. V was clipped by 2 bases and J by 6 bases; unmatched bases: 9. The CDR3 contains 14 residues. The CDR3 DNA is TGCAGCGTTGAACCCCAACCAGGGGGAAATGGCTACACCTTC. Translated: CSVEPQPGGNGYTF. The complete variable domain, with remaining parts taken from reference TRBV29-1 and TRBJ1-2, reads SAVISQKPSRDICQRGTSLTIQCQVDSQVTMMFWYRQQPGQSLTLIATANQGSEATYESGFVIDKFPISRPNLTFSTLTVSNMSPEDSSIYLCSVEPQPGGNGYTFGSGTRLTVV.

Points on this clonotype: This may be a read error, as it is one base from a much larger clone. This chain links TRBV2 with TRBJ2-7; 8 nucleotides match TRBD1. CDR3 length: 15 residues. CDR1 SNHLY and CDR2 FYNNEI come from the germline V gene. The CDR3 nucleotides are TGTGCCAGCAGCCAAGCGCGGACAGGGTGGGACGAGCAGCACTTC. It specifies CASSQARTGWDEQHF. The full variable domain, completed using reference TRBV2 and TRBJ2-7, is EPEVTQTPSHQVTQMGQEVILRCVPISNHLYFYWYRQILGQKVEFLVSFYNNEISEKSEIFDDQFSVERPDGSNFTLKIRSTKLEDSAMYFCASSQARTGWDEQHFGPGTRLTVT.

J is TRBJ1-2 and V is TRBV4-3, with D perhaps TRBD1 (6 bases). Germline CDR1 LGHNA, CDR2 YSLEER. The CDR3 length is 15 residues. Trimming removed 4 bases from V and 6 bases from J, with 18 bases in between. The CDR3 here is CASSPNRGAGNGYTF. For the CDR3, the DNA is TGCGCCAGCAGCCCCAACCGGGGGGCGGGTAATGGCTACACCTTC.

This chain joins TRBV9 and TRBJ2-7, with 8 bases aligning to TRBD2. The length of the CDR3 is 13 residues. The V gene's germline CDR1 is SGDLS and CDR2 YYNGEE. V dropped 4 bases and J dropped 5; count of bases not matched to a gene: 5. The CDR3 coding sequence is TGTGCCAGCAGCTCCCGGACTAGCAACGAGCAGTACTTC. This translates into CASSSRTSNEQYF.

The V call is TRBV20-1, the J call TRBJ2-5; 7 bases map to TRBD1. From germline, CDR1 is DFQATT and CDR2 SNEGSKA (reference sequence). This CDR3 region has 15 residues. With 4 bases clipped from V and 9 bases from J, the junction kept 17 bases outside the gene matches. For the CDR3, the DNA is TGCAGTGCTACCTCGACAGGGAGTAGCAATCAGCCCCAGTACTTC. Amino acid sequence: CSATSTGSSNQPQYF.

As concerns this clonotype: This may come from a read error, since a much larger clone is one base off. The chain joins TRBV12-3 or TRBV12-4 to TRBJ1-4; 8 bases are a match to TRBD1. The CDR3 loop spans 14 amino acids. V lost 7 bases, J lost 7 bases, and 8 bases stayed unmatched. The CDR3 reads CASTIQGVGEKLFF. The CDR3 nucleotides read TGTGCCAGCACCATACAGGGGGTGGGTGAAAAACTGTTTTTT.

As to this clonotype: A read error may explain this, as a much larger clone is one base away. Because the CDR3 is missing its conserved closing phenylalanine or tryptophan, this is likely a read error. The chain is built from TRBV2 and TRBJ1-1, with TRBD1 matching over 8 bases. Germline loops: CDR1 SNHLY, CDR2 FYNNEI. The CDR3 runs to 15 residues. The V and J ends lost 2 bases and 1 base, in that order; junction bases with no gene match: 3. CDR3 coding DNA: TGTGCCAGCAGTGAATGGCAGGGGGCGAACACTGAAGCTTTCCTT. It yields the protein CASSEWQGANTEAFL.

Notes on this clonotype: One end of the junction varies from germline; a read error may be responsible. V is TRBV6-1 and J is TRBJ1-1; D is possibly TRBD1 (5 bases). Germline CDR1 MNHNS, CDR2 SASEGT. The CDR3 contains 15 residues. The CDR3 loop reads CASSRGRADETEALF. The CDR3, as DNA: TGTGCCAGCAGCCGGGGCAGGGCCGATGAGACTGAAGCTTTGTTT.